These T cell receptor beta chains were read from a single sample in a study of T cell responses to AZD1222 COVID-19 vaccine. TCRdb's table, derived via immunoSEQ multiplex PCR, lists solely in-frame clones and lacks some. The sample comprises around 130,000 clones, just under 95% of which are singletons, and roughly 1.1% rests with the top ten. The material sequenced was peripheral blood, taken 28 days after the second AZD1222 dose. These receptors were taken from an adult who received the AZD1222 COVID-19 vaccine. Both conserved end residues are trimmed from each CDR3. Fields, in order: J gene, V gene, CDR3 protein.

j_gene: TRBJ2-7
v_gene: TRBV6-5
CDR3aa: ASRIHSSLNNEQY

j_gene: TRBJ2-3
v_gene: TRBV7-2
CDR3aa: ASSPGTLQRTDTQY

j_gene: TRBJ1-4
v_gene: TRBV30
CDR3aa: AWSRDIGKLF

j_gene: TRBJ2-7
v_gene: TRBV7-2
CDR3aa: ASSLAVGTSSYEQY

j_gene: TRBJ1-5
v_gene: TRBV21-1
CDR3aa: ASSKQDRQPQH

j_gene: TRBJ2-7
v_gene: TRBV18
CDR3aa: ASSSGLGEQY

j_gene: TRBJ2-4
v_gene: TRBV7-8
CDR3aa: ASSLVAKNIQY

j_gene: TRBJ2-7
v_gene: TRBV6-1
CDR3aa: ASSEKVRGGLGSYEQY

j_gene: TRBJ2-1
v_gene: TRBV18
CDR3aa: ASSPLRGTEQF

j_gene: TRBJ1-2
v_gene: TRBV4-2
CDR3aa: ASSRQTGDYGYT

j_gene: TRBJ2-5
v_gene: TRBV19
CDR3aa: ASSIRDWETQY

j_gene: TRBJ2-3
v_gene: TRBV25-1
CDR3aa: ASSDMRARTDTQY

j_gene: TRBJ2-6
v_gene: TRBV18
CDR3aa: ASHRGLGANVLT

j_gene: TRBJ1-4
v_gene: TRBV3-1/TRBV3-2
CDR3aa: ASSSDRGNEKLF

j_gene: TRBJ2-5
v_gene: TRBV28
CDR3aa: ASRKTGGGQETQY

j_gene: TRBJ1-2
v_gene: TRBV7-2
CDR3aa: ASSLFGGNYGYT

j_gene: TRBJ2-2
v_gene: TRBV6-4
CDR3aa: ASSAPNTGELF

j_gene: TRBJ2-3
v_gene: TRBV5-1
CDR3aa: ASSLVGDHMVDTQY

j_gene: TRBJ2-2
v_gene: TRBV5-4
CDR3aa: ASSSALANTGELF

j_gene: TRBJ2-4
v_gene: TRBV7-3
CDR3aa: ASSPSGAKNIQY

j_gene: TRBJ2-5
v_gene: TRBV12-5
CDR3aa: ASGLYLSGPETQY

j_gene: TRBJ2-1
v_gene: TRBV11-3
CDR3aa: ASSLGLAGYNEQF

j_gene: TRBJ1-1
v_gene: TRBV6-5
CDR3aa: ASSHQENTEAF

j_gene: TRBJ2-1
v_gene: TRBV10-2
CDR3aa: ASSSTGDSYNEQF

j_gene: TRBJ1-6
v_gene: TRBV7-9
CDR3aa: ASSPLSGLGNSPLH

j_gene: TRBJ2-2
v_gene: TRBV5-1
CDR3aa: ASSPPGAGTNTGELF